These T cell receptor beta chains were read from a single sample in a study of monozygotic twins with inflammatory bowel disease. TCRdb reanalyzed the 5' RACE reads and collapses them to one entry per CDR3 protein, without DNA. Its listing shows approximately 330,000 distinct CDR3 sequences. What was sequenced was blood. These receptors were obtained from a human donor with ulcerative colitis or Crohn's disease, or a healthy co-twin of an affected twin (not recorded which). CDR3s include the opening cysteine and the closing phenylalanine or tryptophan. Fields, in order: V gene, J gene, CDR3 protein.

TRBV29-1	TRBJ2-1	CSVEGSGGSYNEQFF
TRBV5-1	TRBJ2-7	CASSPGLAAYYEQYF
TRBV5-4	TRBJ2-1	CASSFTGTAYNEQFF
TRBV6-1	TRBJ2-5	CASSVQGGRETQYF
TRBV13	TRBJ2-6	CASSLEGGLGANVLTF
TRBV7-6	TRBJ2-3	CASSSYGGSTDTQYF
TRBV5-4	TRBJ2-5	CASRFRESETQYF
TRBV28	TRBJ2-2	CASSLSSGLGTLTGELFF
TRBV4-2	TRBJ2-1	CASSQDTASGSDNEQFF
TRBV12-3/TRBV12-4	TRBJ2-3	CASSPHSSFVTDTQYF
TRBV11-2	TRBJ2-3	CASSFPAGALITNTQYF
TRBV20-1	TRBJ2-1	CSAAAGAGFIEQFF
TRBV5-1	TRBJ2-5	CASSLAPGTSEETQYF
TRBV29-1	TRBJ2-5	CSVRHGFGSETQYF
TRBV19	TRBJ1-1	CASSIGLGVNTEAFF
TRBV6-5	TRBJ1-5	CASSYQGISNQPQHF
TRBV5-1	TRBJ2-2	CASSLAVSMRSYTGELFF
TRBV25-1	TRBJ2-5	CASSNEETQYF
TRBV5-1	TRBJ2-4	CASSLGTEKNMQYF
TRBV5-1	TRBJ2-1	CASSSSPREGDRNEQFF
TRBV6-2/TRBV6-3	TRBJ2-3	CASSYSNGPRGGDTQYF
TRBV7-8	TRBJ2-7	CASIGGLAGCFYEQYF
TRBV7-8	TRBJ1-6	CASSLAGNNSPLHF
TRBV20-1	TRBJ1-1	CSSRGAPTPGGTEAFF
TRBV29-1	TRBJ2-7	CSVDGLAGGPYEQYF